Below are 15 T cell receptor beta chains sequenced from a single sample in a study of blood T cell repertoires in COVID-19. Generated by immunoSEQ multiplex PCR, the TCRdb table keeps only in-frame clones and is missing some. The sample lists 270,000 or so clones; 86% were seen once. The sequencing sample was made of peripheral blood. The receptors originated from a woman aged 25-40 years with active or convalescent COVID-19.

The genes are TRBV18 and TRBJ2-7; perhaps TRBD2 as D (6 bases). Germline values: CDR1 KGHSH, CDR2 LQKENI. CDR3 length: 13 amino acids. Trimming took 3 bases from V and 0 from J, leaving 6 bases between them. The CDR3 here is CASSPGSSYEQYF. DNA for the CDR3: TGTGCCAGCTCACCCGGGAGCTCCTACGAGCAGTACTTC.

Comment on this clone: One end of the junction is discordant with germline, which a read error may explain. The chain employs TRBV6-1 and TRBJ1-4; 7 bases fit TRBD1. Germline CDR1 and CDR2: MNHNS and SASEGT. The CDR3 has 14 amino acids. The CDR3 DNA follows: TGTGCCAGCAGCGAAGGGGGCTTGGCTGAAAAACTGTTTTTT. Amino acid sequence: CASSEGGLAEKLFF.

This clone showed up just a few times. The rearrangement uses TRBV5-6 and TRBJ1-2; D is unresolved. Per the germline V gene, CDR1 is SGHDT and CDR2 is YYEEEE. Trimming took 3 bases from V and 5 from J, leaving 5 bases between them. This CDR3 is built from 11 residues. CDR3 sequence reads: CASSSQYGYTF. The CDR3 DNA follows: TGTGCCAGCAGCTCACAGTATGGCTACACCTTC.

The chain joins TRBV19 to TRBJ1-3; no clear D gene. The length of the CDR3 is 19 residues. Trimming removed 6 bases at V and 0 bases at J, with 24 bases between. CDR1 and CDR2 from the germline V gene are LNHDA and SQIVND (reference sequence). The CDR3 DNA is TGTGCCAGTAGATGTGTTCGTTTTTGGGCCCCTCACTCTGGAAACACCATATATTTT. It specifies CASRCVRFWAPHSGNTIYF.

This clone was detected a few times. The gene calls are TRBV10-1 and TRBJ1-2; tentatively, D is TRBD1 (6 bases). The CDR3 has 15 residues. CDR1 is WNHNN and CDR2 is SYGVQD in the germline V gene (reference sequence). The ends were cut back, 2 bases at V and 7 bases at J, with 17 bases in the middle. The CDR3 is CASSERTTGSGGYTF. Written as DNA, the CDR3 is TGCGCCAGCAGTGAGCGGACGACAGGCTCAGGTGGCTACACCTTC.

The rearrangement links TRBV6-2 or TRBV6-3 to TRBJ2-7; 7 bases are shared with TRBD1. Looked up from germline, CDR1 is MNHEY and CDR2 is SVGEGT. The trim removed 6 bases at V and 5 bases at J, leaving 13 bases unmatched. The CDR3 covers 15 residues. This CDR3 reads CASSSPTGDKNEQYF. The CDR3 DNA reads as TGTGCCAGCAGCTCTCCCACAGGGGATAAGAACGAGCAGTACTTC.

V gene TRBV28 combines with J gene TRBJ1-4, with D perhaps TRBD1 (6 bases). Germline loops: CDR1 MDHEN, CDR2 SYDVKM. This CDR3 has 14 residues. The V end was cut by 6 bases, the J end by 5 bases, with 13 bases between. The CDR3 DNA reads TGTGCCAGCAGCACCAGGGGTATGAATGAAAAACTGTTTTTT. Protein sequence: CASSTRGMNEKLFF.

This chain connects TRBV7-2 to TRBJ2-2; a weak D match, TRBD2 (6 bases). The V gene lost 5 bases and the J gene lost 12 bases, with 13 bases spanning the gap. The CDR3 sequence is 12 residues long. Germline values: CDR1 SGHTA, CDR2 FQGNSA. The CDR3 protein is CASSPQAGQLFF. The DNA for the CDR3 is TGTGCCAGCAGCCCTCAGGCGGGACAGCTGTTTTTT.

The chain recombines TRBV18 with TRBJ2-2; D is possibly TRBD2 (6 bases). CDR1 is KGHSH and CDR2 is LQKENI in the germline V gene. V was trimmed by 6 bases and J by 4 bases, leaving 15 bases between them. The CDR3 has 15 amino acids. In DNA, the CDR3 is TGTGCCAGCTCGAGACGACGGGAGCCCACCGGGGAGCTGTTTTTT. Translation gives CASSRRREPTGELFF.

The chain is built from TRBV5-1 and TRBJ1-1; a possible D gene is TRBD1 (6 bases). Germline values: CDR1 SGHRS, CDR2 YFSETQ. The CDR3 runs to 14 residues. V was pared by 4 bases and J by 1 base, with 11 bases between. CDR3: CASSVGQSNTEAFF. CDR3 DNA sequence: TGCGCCAGCAGCGTAGGACAGTCGAACACTGAAGCTTTCTTT.

The rearrangement links TRBV4-3 to TRBJ2-7, with D maybe TRBD1 (6 bases). Germline-derived CDR1 and CDR2 are LGHNA and YSLEER. The V end was cut by 4 bases, the J end by 2 bases, with 12 bases between. The CDR3 covers 14 residues. The CDR3 coding sequence is TGCGCCAGCAGCCCCAACAGACAGGCCTACGAGCAGTACTTC. The encoded protein is CASSPNRQAYEQYF.

The J gene is TRBJ1-5, the V gene TRBV2, with TRBD1 as a possible D gene (5 bases). The CDR3 runs to 13 residues. Germline V gives CDR1 SNHLY, CDR2 FYNNEI. Trimming cost V 6 bases and J 0 bases, with 6 bases left between them. The CDR3 DNA is TGTGCCAGCAGCGGGGGTAGCAATCAGCCCCAGCATTTT. Translated: CASSGGSNQPQHF.

The chain recombines TRBV5-6 with TRBJ1-1, with D hard to call. Per the germline V gene, CDR1 is SGHDT and CDR2 is YYEEEE. The V end was cut by 3 bases, the J end by 0 bases, with 9 bases between. The CDR3 loop spans 14 amino acids. The CDR3 sequence: CASSSTPVNTEAFF. CDR3 nucleotide sequence: TGTGCCAGCAGCTCAACACCAGTGAACACTGAAGCTTTCTTT.

This rearrangement joins TRBV29-1 to TRBJ2-5; D gene ambiguous. Germline-derived CDR1 and CDR2 are SQVTM and ANQGSEA. This CDR3 is 17 amino acids long. Trimming pared 3 bases from V and 1 base from J, leaving 21 bases between. The CDR3 sequence: CSVDNAALNPAQETQYF. The CDR3 region has the DNA TGCAGCGTTGATAACGCGGCGTTAAATCCGGCCCAAGAGACCCAGTACTTC.

This chain uses TRBV3-1 (or the pseudogene TRBV3-2) with TRBJ2-5, with unresolved D. Trimming left V 7 bases short and J 4 bases short, with 16 bases between. CDR3 length: 14 residues. Germline-derived CDR1 and CDR2 are LGHDT and YNNKEL (reference sequence). CDR3 region: CASTPPALPETQYF. CDR3 DNA sequence: TGTGCCAGCACCCCCCCAGCGTTACCAGAGACCCAGTACTTC.